The T cell receptor (beta chain) described here comes from a study of early T cells in non-severe SARS-CoV-2 infection. Overall study findings and caveats: Private and CD4 specificities were missed by VDJdb matching, skewed to anti-spike CD8.

The CDR3 is made up of 16 amino acids. Per the germline V gene, CDR1 is KGHSH and CDR2 is LQKENI. Trimming shortened V by 3 bases and J by 5 bases, and 17 bases separated the two germline ends. This clonotype was picked up many times. Its specificity is not known. A single record per CDR3 protein comes from TCRdb applying MiXCR to the 5' RACE reads. This sample has 66,000 or so distinct CDR3 sequences, with approximately 13% found just once. This sequence originates from an adult who was a healthcare worker with PCR-confirmed SARS-CoV-2 infection or an uninfected control (not recorded which). The V call is TRBV18, the J call TRBJ2-1, with D perhaps assigned TRBD1 or TRBD2 (5 bases each). The sequencing sample was made of whole blood. CDR3 in DNA: TGTGCCAGCTCACCCCGGGACCGGACCCAGCACAATGAGCAGTTCTTC. It is translated as CASSPRDRTQHNEQFF.